The TCR beta chain described here comes from a study of blood T cell repertoires in COVID-19. For the study at large: COVID-19 samples collected from the United States, Italy and Spain covered acute and convalescent phases. PBMCs, B-cell-depleted T cells, or T cells were the source of the cDNA or gDNA that made up the material.

This CDR3 has 13 residues. Trimming took 6 bases from V and 7 from J; bases not matched to a gene: 6. CDR1 and CDR2 from the germline V gene are KGHSH and LQKENI. Sequencing was performed with immunoSEQ multiplex PCR; in TCRdb, only in-frame clones are kept and a portion is missing. The sample lists roughly 300,000 clones; around 80% were seen once. This chain joins TRBV18 and TRBJ1-1; TRBD1 matches 9 bases. The sample taken for sequencing was peripheral blood. This receptor was taken from a woman in her 50s with acute or convalescent COVID-19. The CDR3 DNA is TGTGCCAGCTCCCCGGGACAGGGACTTGAAGCTTTCTTT. Translating gives CASSPGQGLEAFF.